This T cell receptor (beta chain) was profiled in a study of control samples from healthy donors and cancer patients. Sequencing was performed with immunoSEQ multiplex PCR; in TCRdb, only in-frame clones are kept and a portion is missing. The table has 150,000 to 200,000 clones, 91% seen once. Trimming shortened V by 2 bases and J by 4 bases, and 5 bases separated the two germline ends. CDR3 size: 12 residues. CDR1 and CDR2 (germline): ENHRY, SYGVKD. This receptor was taken from a woman aged 40 to 50 in good health. The sample consisted of blood. The chain recombines TRBV10-3 with TRBJ1-2; D call uncertain. This CDR3 is CAISENAYGYTF. The CDR3, as DNA: TGTGCCATCAGTGAGAACGCCTATGGCTACACCTTC.